The 3 T cell receptor beta chains below come from one sample, sequenced in a study of blood T cell repertoires in COVID-19. Sequencing used immunoSEQ multiplex PCR; TCRdb keeps in-frame clones, though not all of them. The table shows 250,000 to 300,000 clones, with 65% to 90% occurring only once. The material sequenced was peripheral blood. These receptors were collected from a woman in her seventies with COVID-19, enrolled during active disease.

This chain links TRBV7-9 with TRBJ2-1, with 8 bases identical to TRBD1. Unmatched junction bases numbered 6, after V lost 6 bases and J lost 2 bases. Germline-derived CDR1 and CDR2 are SEHNR and FQNEAQ (reference sequence). The CDR3 is 15 residues long. CDR3 bases: TGTGCCAGCAGTATAGGGACAGGAGCCTACAATGAGCAGTTCTTC. It codes for CASSIGTGAYNEQFF. Complete variable domain (other parts from reference TRBV7-9 and TRBJ2-1): DTGVSQNPRHKITKRGQNVTFRCDPISEHNRLYWYRQTLGQGPEFLTYFQNEAQLEKSRLLSDRFSAERPKGSFSTLEIQRTEQGDSAMYLCASSIGTGAYNEQFFGPGTRLTVL.

This clone has only one observation. The V gene is TRBV2, the J gene TRBJ2-7, with a tentative D call TRBD2 (7 bases). Germline CDR1 SNHLY, CDR2 FYNNEI. The CDR3 covers 12 residues. Trimming took off 8 bases at V and 7 bases at J, with 15 bases between the two ends. The CDR3 sequence: CASSAGAWEQYF. DNA of the CDR3: TGTGCCAGCTCGGCGGGGGCGTGGGAGCAGTACTTC.

The chain combines TRBV7-9 with TRBJ1-1; tentatively, D is TRBD1 (6 bases). The CDR3 is 12 residues long. The V end was cut by 5 bases, the J end by 6 bases, with 10 bases between. Germline V lookup: CDR1 SEHNR, CDR2 FQNEAQ (reference sequence). The CDR3 DNA follows: TGTGCCAGCAGCAGAGGGGGATCTGAAGCTTTCTTT. Its translation: CASSRGGSEAFF. The full variable domain, its missing parts supplied by reference TRBV7-9 and TRBJ1-1, is DTGVSQNPRHKITKRGQNVTFRCDPISEHNRLYWYRQTLGQGPEFLTYFQNEAQLEKSRLLSDRFSAERPKGSFSTLEIQRTEQGDSAMYLCASSRGGSEAFFGQGTRLTVV.